The 9 T cell receptor beta chains listed next were all sequenced from one sample in a study of cytomegalovirus exposure and HLA in healthy donors. The PCR contained 60 Vbeta and 13 Jbeta primers. Assay: immunoSEQ multiplex PCR; the TCRdb copy retains only in-frame clones and omits some. This table has over 150,000 clones, around 80% appearing once. Material: PBMCs. These receptors originate from a man in his forties in good health and CMV-seronegative.

The chain is built from TRBV19 and TRBJ1-3; D unclear. CDR3 size: 16 residues. Per germline, CDR1 LNHDA and CDR2 SQIVND (reference sequence). Deletions cut 6 bases from V and 9 bases from J, with 24 bases between. The CDR3 reads CASRMVFKSPEATIYF. The CDR3 nucleotides read TGTGCCAGTAGAATGGTTTTTAAAAGTCCCGAAGCCACCATATATTTT.

This chain joins TRBV6-5 and TRBJ2-1; 9 positions agree with TRBD2. This CDR3 spans 13 amino acids. J lost 7 bases, V lost 6 bases, and 4 bases had no gene match. Germline V gene lookup returns CDR1 MNHEY and CDR2 SVGAGI. In DNA form, the CDR3 reads TGTGCCAGCAGGCCTAGCGGGAAAAATGAGCAGTTCTTC. Translated, it gives CASRPSGKNEQFF.

V and J are TRBV14 and TRBJ2-3, with D possibly matching TRBD2 (6 bases). V shed 3 bases and J shed 6 bases, with 10 bases lying between them. This CDR3 is built from 13 residues. Germline CDR1 reads SGHDN; CDR2 reads FVKESK. The CDR3 protein is CASSQYRGDTQYF. CDR3 sequence (DNA): TGTGCCAGCAGCCAGTACCGGGGGGATACGCAGTATTTT.

V is TRBV7-8 and J is TRBJ2-1; 7 nucleotides align to TRBD2. V lost 5 bases and J lost 6; bases outside the gene matches: 7. CDR1 SGHVS and CDR2 FQNEAQ come from the germline V gene. The CDR3 has 14 amino acids. The CDR3: CASSPRGELNEQFF. In DNA form, the CDR3 reads TGTGCCAGCAGCCCTCGGGGGGAACTCAATGAGCAGTTCTTC.

The V and J genes are TRBV6-5 and TRBJ2-6; D is uncertain. Trimming stripped 2 bases from V and 0 bases from J, with 8 bases between. This CDR3 comprises 16 residues. Per the germline V gene, CDR1 is MNHEY and CDR2 is SVGAGI. CDR3 bases: TGTGCCAGCAGTTACCTTCGGAGCTCTGGGGCCAACGTCCTGACTTTC. It specifies CASSYLRSSGANVLTF.

J is TRBJ2-1 and V is TRBV6-1; 8 bases fit TRBD2. The CDR3 covers 14 residues. The junction had 7 bases not matched to a gene; V was cut back by 8 bases and J by 4 bases. Germline V gives CDR1 MNHNS, CDR2 SASEGT. The DNA of the CDR3 is TGTGCCAGCGCCAGCGGGAGTCTGTACAATGAGCAGTTCTTC. Protein product: CASASGSLYNEQFF.

This clone was counted a few times. This chain connects TRBV6-1 to TRBJ1-4, with 7 positions matching TRBD1. V trimming: 2 bases; J trimming: 8 bases; junction bases outside the gene matches: 8. The CDR3 consists of 15 residues. CDR1 and CDR2 (germline): MNHNS, SASEGT. CDR3 sequence: CASSELKGAGEKLFF. CDR3 nucleotide sequence: TGTGCCAGCAGTGAACTTAAGGGGGCCGGAGAAAAACTGTTTTTT.

V is TRBV6-1 and J is TRBJ1-1; no definite D call. Trimming removed 3 bases from V and 6 bases from J, with 8 bases in between. Germline assignment: CDR1 MNHNS and CDR2 SASEGT. The CDR3 loop spans 12 amino acids. CDR3 sequence (DNA): TGTGCCAGCAGTGAGAGGGCAGCTGAAGCTTTCTTT. Its protein is CASSERAAEAFF.

On this clone: At one of its ends the junction is not consistent with the germline gene, which may arise from a read error. This chain uses TRBV7-7 with TRBJ2-2, with D maybe TRBD2 (5 bases). CDR1 and CDR2 (germline): SSHAT, FNYEAQ (reference sequence). The CDR3 spans 15 residues. The CDR3 region is CASSLSGPNTGELFF. The CDR3, as DNA: TGTGCTAGCAGCTTAAGCGGACCGAACACCGGGGAGCTGTTTTTT.